These 9 T cell receptor beta chains share one sample of origin, sequenced in a study of PD-L1 blockade in urothelial cancer. Method: immunoSEQ multiplex PCR; TCRdb's copy keeps in-frame clones and lacks some. The sample contains 90,000 to 120,000 clones, approximately 85% of which appear only once. The sample in question was PBMCs, obtained around atezolizumab (anti-PD-L1) treatment. These receptors all come from a man aged 45-65 years with urothelial cancer.

The rearrangement uses TRBV28 and TRBJ1-6, with TRBD1 matching over 11 bases. The trim removed 3 bases at V and 9 bases at J, leaving 7 bases unmatched. Per germline, CDR1 MDHEN and CDR2 SYDVKM. This CDR3 region has 16 residues. The CDR3 DNA sequence: TGTGCCAGCAGTTTGTGGACAGGGGGCGTGGGTTCACCCCTCCACTTT. It translates to CASSLWTGGVGSPLHF.

The CDR3 nucleotides are TGTGCCAGCAGCTACCTCCCCTCTAGCAATGAGCAGTTCTTC. Translation: CASSYLPSSNEQFF. The chain is built from TRBV9 and TRBJ2-1; D ambiguous. The CDR3 extends over 14 amino acids. Trimming removed 4 bases from V and 6 bases from J, with 14 bases in between. CDR1 and CDR2 (germline): SGDLS, YYNGEE.

The genes are TRBV10-3 and TRBJ2-1; D is possibly TRBD2 (6 bases). Germline V CDR1 and CDR2: ENHRY, SYGVKD. The V end was cut by 6 bases, the J end by 10 bases, with 13 bases between. The CDR3 spans 12 residues. CDR3 amino acids: CAISVGLAEQFF. CDR3 nucleotides: TGTGCCATCAGCGTGGGGCTAGCGGAGCAGTTCTTC.

The V gene is TRBV11-2, the J gene TRBJ1-2; tentatively, D is TRBD1 (6 bases). CDR1 and CDR2 from the germline V gene are SGHAT and FQNNGV. This CDR3 is built from 14 residues. V was cut by 4 bases and J by 8 bases, with 17 bases left in between. The CDR3 sequence is CASSSAGGQEGYTF. DNA for the CDR3: TGTGCCAGCAGCTCGGCGGGGGGGCAGGAAGGCTACACCTTC.

This clone was found many times. V and J are TRBV19 and TRBJ1-5; no clear D gene. Germline CDR1 reads LNHDA; CDR2 reads SQIVND (reference sequence). V was cut by 6 bases and J by 5 bases, with 14 bases left in between. This CDR3 region has 14 residues. In DNA, the CDR3 is TGTGCCAGTAGCCCCGGGAGAATAGATCAGCCCCAGCATTTT. Translated, it gives CASSPGRIDQPQHF.

V is TRBV7-2 and J is TRBJ1-4; tentatively, D is TRBD1 (6 bases). CDR1 SGHTA and CDR2 FQGNSA come from the germline V gene. This CDR3 is built from 15 residues. Trimming shortened V by 5 bases and J by 0 bases, and 10 bases separated the two germline ends. The CDR3 DNA follows: TGTGCCAGCAGCATCAAGGGGGCAACTAATGAAAAACTGTTTTTT. This codes for CASSIKGATNEKLFF.

J is TRBJ2-7 and V is TRBV19; TRBD2 matches 11 bases. Germline V gene data show CDR1 as LNHDA and CDR2 as SQIVND (reference sequence). V dropped 3 bases and J dropped 6; count of bases not matched to a gene: 10. This CDR3 has 16 residues. In nucleotides, the CDR3 is TGTGCCAGTAGTATCGGAGGGACTAGCGGACGAATCGAGCAGTACTTC. Its translation: CASSIGGTSGRIEQYF.

V usage is TRBV11-2 and J usage is TRBJ1-1; no firm D call. From germline, CDR1 is SGHAT and CDR2 FQNNGV. V lost 5 bases and J lost 1, with 14 bases in between. CDR3 length equals 15 residues. The CDR3 loop is CASSPQLGENTEAFF. CDR3 DNA: TGTGCCAGCAGCCCTCAACTCGGGGAGAACACTGAAGCTTTCTTT. Together with reference TRBV11-2 and TRBJ1-1, the CDR3 gives the full variable domain: EAGVAQSPRYKIIEKRQSVAFWCNPISGHATLYWYQQILGQGPKLLIQFQNNGVVDDSQLPKDRFSAERLKGVDSTLKIQPAKLEDSAVYLCASSPQLGENTEAFFGQGTRLTVV.

The J gene is TRBJ1-1, the V gene TRBV9; 7 bases fit TRBD1. V gave up 5 bases and J gave up 11 bases; unmatched junction bases: 15. Germline V gene sequence: CDR1 SGDLS, CDR2 YYNGEE. This CDR3 comprises 14 residues. CDR3 in amino acids: CASSAGQAFNGAFF. The CDR3 coding sequence is TGTGCCAGCAGTGCCGGACAGGCCTTCAACGGGGCTTTCTTT.